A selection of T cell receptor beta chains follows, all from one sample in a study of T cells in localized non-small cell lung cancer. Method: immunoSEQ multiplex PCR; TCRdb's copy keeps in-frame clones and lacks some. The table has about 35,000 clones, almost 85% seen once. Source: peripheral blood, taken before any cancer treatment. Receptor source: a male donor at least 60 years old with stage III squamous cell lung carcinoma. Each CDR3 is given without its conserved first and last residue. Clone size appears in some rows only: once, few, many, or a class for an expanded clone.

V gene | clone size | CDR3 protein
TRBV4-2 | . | ASSQELLGYNEQF
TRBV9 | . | ASSVGGLAGGNEQF
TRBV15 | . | ATSRGPSTSTDTQY
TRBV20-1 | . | SADYNEQF
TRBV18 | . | ASSPLESGSETQY
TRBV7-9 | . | ASSLPSGTSINEQF
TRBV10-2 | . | ASSGLAGTYNEQF
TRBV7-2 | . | ASSSGLAGVHEQF
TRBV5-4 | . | ASREGQGSSYEQY
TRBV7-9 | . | ASSFGQGEETQY
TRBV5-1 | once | ASSLGDRVLSTEAF
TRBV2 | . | ASKLAGNYNEQF
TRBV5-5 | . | ASSFQGKETQY
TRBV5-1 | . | ASSTSGTVASEQY
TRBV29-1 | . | SVLAGAGDTQY
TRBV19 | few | ASSIGWAANTEAF